The entry that follows covers one T cell receptor beta chain sequence. Its antigen remains unknown. This specimen comes from a study of CD8 T cells in ankylosing spondylitis. Study conclusions and caveats: Disease-associated clones were reportedly significantly overrepresented in matched ankylosing spondylitis synovial fluid. Ankylosing spondylitis blood appeared to be characterized by a TCR beta motif of fewer than ten highly homologous variants. Clones linked to the disease showed a CD8+ phenotype. They occurred at relatively low frequencies in peripheral blood.

The V segment lost 10 bases and the J segment 6 bases; nucleotides outside the gene matches: 18. The CDR3 is 16 residues long. Germline values: CDR1 MNHNS, CDR2 SASEGT. Libraries of TCR beta came from quantitative 5'-RACE with molecular barcodes. TCRdb ran MiXCR on the 5' RACE reads and lists one entry per CDR3 protein. The table shows a few hundred thousand distinct CDR3 sequences, with about 22% occurring only once. The receptor was derived from a male donor with ankylosing spondylitis. The V call is TRBV6-1, the J call TRBJ1-2; 9 bases map to TRBD1. What was sequenced was blood, either unsorted or a sorted T cell fraction (not recorded which). The DNA of the CDR3 is TGTGCCACACAGGGGACAGGGCGGCTCGGATTAGATGGCTACACCTTC. Protein product: CATQGTGRLGLDGYTF.